The 3 T cell receptor beta chains reported below all come from one sample, sequenced in a study of CD8+CD57+ T cells in acquired aplastic anemia. Genomic DNA provided the template from which TCR beta VDJ and CDR3 profiles were obtained. TCRdb re-called the reads with MiXCR, one entry per CDR3 protein. The table shows roughly 130,000 distinct CDR3 sequences, with 48% occurring only once. The source material was sorted CD4+, CD8+, or CD8+CD57+ T cells (not recorded which) from PBMCs. The receptors originated from a human donor in good health, serving as a control.

This clonotype was seen many times. In nucleotides, the CDR3 is TGTGCCAGCAGCTTTGAGGGCACATTGAACACTGAAGCTTTCTTT. The encoded protein is CASSFEGTLNTEAFF. The chain is built from TRBV11-2 and TRBJ1-1; the D is unclear. V was cut by 3 bases and J by 0 bases, with 11 bases left in between. The CDR3 has 15 residues. Germline V gives CDR1 SGHAT, CDR2 FQNNGV.

This clonotype has a count of ten or more. The chain has TRBV29-1 and TRBJ1-2; tentative D call: TRBD1 (6 bases). This CDR3 has 15 amino acids. From germline, CDR1 is SQVTM and CDR2 ANQGSEA. V lost 5 bases, J lost 4 bases, and 20 bases lay in between. The CDR3 is CSVRLSGAGGYGYTF. In nucleotides, the CDR3 is TGCAGCGTTAGACTATCGGGGGCAGGAGGCTATGGCTACACCTTC.

The gene calls are TRBV29-1 and TRBJ1-1, with D possibly being TRBD1 (6 bases). The CDR3 loop spans 12 amino acids. V was clipped by 1 base and J by 4 bases, with 7 bases between them. Germline values: CDR1 SQVTM, CDR2 ANQGSEA. The CDR3 region is CSVEGQATEAFF. In nucleotides, the CDR3 is TGCAGCGTTGAAGGACAGGCCACTGAAGCTTTCTTT.